This T cell receptor (beta chain) was obtained from a study of cytomegalovirus exposure and HLA in healthy donors. Study details: There were 117 million unique TCR beta sequences, drawn from about 179 million T cells, in an earlier analysis. The study, taken as a whole, reports: Generally TCR sequences proved uncommon, though certain public TCRs appeared in numerous donors.

This CDR3 region has 16 residues. Trimming took 4 bases from V and 3 from J; bases not matched to a gene: 8. Germline V gives CDR1 LGHNA, CDR2 YNFKEQ. The PCR had 60 Vbeta and 13 Jbeta primers. Clones were read by immunoSEQ multiplex PCR, and TCRdb kept only the in-frame ones, dropping some. The table lists about 200,000 clones, approximately 83% of them singletons. A word on this clone: The antigen is unknown.

The chain carries TRBV4-2 and TRBJ2-1, with 8 bases aligning to TRBD2. The TCR sequence derives from a boy between 2 and 10 years old in good health and CMV-seronegative. Sequences were obtained from PBMCs. The CDR3 reads CASSRLTGGSYNEQFF. CDR3 DNA: TGTGCCAGCAGCCGCCTCACGGGGGGGAGCTACAATGAGCAGTTCTTC.